This paragraph reports one TCR beta chain. These data are taken from a study of blood T cell repertoires in COVID-19. Looking at the study overall: There were acute and convalescent COVID-19 samples, and they came from the United States, Italy and Spain.

CDR1 and CDR2 from the germline V gene are MDHEN and SYDVKM. The CDR3 runs to 15 residues. Trimming removed 4 bases from V and 6 bases from J; junction bases left unmatched: 7. In the original processing: Amplified reference gene primers provided the basis for estimating nucleated cell counts. Some clones are missing from TCRdb's copy, which holds only in-frame ones; the method was immunoSEQ multiplex PCR. V, J and clone size are taken as reported in that table, and D and trimming were inferred from the DNA itself. The repertoire includes over 200,000 clones, over 70% of them detected once, and approximately 5.9% sits in the top ten.

This receptor was obtained from a man older than 75 with acute or convalescent COVID-19. This chain connects TRBV28 to TRBJ2-7; 12 nucleotides align to TRBD2. Input material: peripheral blood. CDR3: CASSSTPGLAGEQYF. As DNA, the CDR3 is TGTGCCAGCAGTTCCACCCCGGGACTAGCGGGCGAGCAGTACTTC.